Described below is a single TCR beta chain sequence and its context. This entry is derived from a study of identical twins. The CDR3 length is 15 residues. V lost 0 bases, J lost 0 bases, and 8 bases lay in between. CDR1 WSHSY and CDR2 SAAADI come from the germline V gene. TCRdb re-called the 5' RACE reads through MiXCR, storing one row per CDR3 protein. The sample lists a few hundred thousand distinct CDR3 sequences; over 8.5% were seen once. The same data also went into a second study, on yellow fever vaccine responses in identical twins.

The sequence derives from a woman aged 18-29 years in good health. What was sequenced was PBMCs. The V call is TRBV10-2, the J call TRBJ1-1; D remains unclear. CDR3 bases: TGCGCCAGCAGTGAGTCTAGGACCGTGAACACTGAAGCTTTCTTT. It is translated as CASSESRTVNTEAFF.